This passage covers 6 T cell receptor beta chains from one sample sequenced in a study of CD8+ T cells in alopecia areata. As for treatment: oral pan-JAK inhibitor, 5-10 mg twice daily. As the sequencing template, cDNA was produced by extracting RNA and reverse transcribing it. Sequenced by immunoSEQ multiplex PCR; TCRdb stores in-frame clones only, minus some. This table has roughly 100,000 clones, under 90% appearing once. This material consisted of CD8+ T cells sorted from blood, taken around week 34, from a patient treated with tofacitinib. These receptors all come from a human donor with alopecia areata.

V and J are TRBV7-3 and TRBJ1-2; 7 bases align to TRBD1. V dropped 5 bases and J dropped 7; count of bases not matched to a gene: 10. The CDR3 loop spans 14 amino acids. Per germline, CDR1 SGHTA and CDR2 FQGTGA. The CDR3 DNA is TGTGCCAGCAGCCCAACCTTAGGGGGCGGTGGCTACACCTTC. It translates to CASSPTLGGGGYTF.

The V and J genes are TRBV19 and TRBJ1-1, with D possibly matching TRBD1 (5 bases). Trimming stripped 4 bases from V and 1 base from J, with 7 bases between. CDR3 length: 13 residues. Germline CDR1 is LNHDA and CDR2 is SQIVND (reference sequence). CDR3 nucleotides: TGTGCCAGTAGTAGCCAGGGGAACACTGAAGCTTTCTTT. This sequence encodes CASSSQGNTEAFF.

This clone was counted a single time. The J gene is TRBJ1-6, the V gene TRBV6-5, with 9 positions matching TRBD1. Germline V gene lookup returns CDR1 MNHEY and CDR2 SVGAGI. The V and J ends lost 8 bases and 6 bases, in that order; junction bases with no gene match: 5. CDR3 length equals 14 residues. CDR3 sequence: CASREQGANSPLHF. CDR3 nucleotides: TGTGCCAGCCGAGAACAGGGGGCTAATTCACCCCTCCACTTT.

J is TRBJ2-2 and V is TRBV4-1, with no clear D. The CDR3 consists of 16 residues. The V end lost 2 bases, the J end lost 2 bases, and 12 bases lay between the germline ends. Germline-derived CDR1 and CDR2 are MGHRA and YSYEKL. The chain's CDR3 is CASSQKGGLNTGELFF. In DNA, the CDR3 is TGCGCCAGCAGCCAAAAGGGTGGGCTTAACACCGGGGAGCTGTTTTTT.

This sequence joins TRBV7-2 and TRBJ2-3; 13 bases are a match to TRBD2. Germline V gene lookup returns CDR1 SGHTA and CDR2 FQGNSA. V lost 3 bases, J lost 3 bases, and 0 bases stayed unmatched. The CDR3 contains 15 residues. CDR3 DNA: TGTGCCAGCAGCTTGGGACTAGCGGGAACAGATACGCAGTATTTT. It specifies CASSLGLAGTDTQYF.

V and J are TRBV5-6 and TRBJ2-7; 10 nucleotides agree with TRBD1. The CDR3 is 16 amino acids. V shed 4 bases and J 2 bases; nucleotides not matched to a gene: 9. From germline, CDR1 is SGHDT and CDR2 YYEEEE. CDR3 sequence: CASSAKVGQGAYEQYF. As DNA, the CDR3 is TGTGCCAGCAGCGCAAAAGTCGGACAGGGGGCCTACGAGCAGTACTTC.